These 9 T cell receptor beta chains came from one sample sequenced in a study of T cell responses to AZD1222 COVID-19 vaccine. The assay was immunoSEQ multiplex PCR, and TCRdb's table has in-frame clones only and misses some. The profile shows 65,000 to 80,000 clones, approximately 90% of them singletons. The material sequenced was peripheral blood, taken 28 days after the second dose of the MenACWY control vaccine. These receptors were collected from an adult who received the MenACWY meningococcal vaccine as a control.

V and J are TRBV25-1 and TRBJ1-5; 9 bases are a match to TRBD1. Trimming at V came to 4 bases and at J to 5 bases, leaving 9 bases not matched to a gene. From germline, CDR1 is MGHDK and CDR2 SYGVNS. The CDR3 contains 16 residues. CDR3 amino acids: CASSGPWDRVDQPQHF. CDR3 DNA: TGTGCCAGCAGTGGGCCATGGGACAGGGTGGATCAGCCCCAGCATTTT.

This clone appeared a single time. J is TRBJ2-7 and V is TRBV7-2, with D possibly TRBD2 on 5 matching bases. The CDR3 extends over 18 amino acids. The V end was cut by 4 bases, the J end by 1 base, with 23 bases between. CDR1 SGHTA and CDR2 FQGNSA come from the germline V gene. The CDR3 DNA is TGTGCCAGCAGCTCACTTGGGAGCGGTAGGAGGCGATCCTACGAGCAGTACTTC. Amino acids: CASSSLGSGRRRSYEQYF.

CDR3 in amino acids: CARWDSNRAYEQYF. The CDR3, as DNA: TGTGCCAGATGGGACAGTAATAGGGCCTACGAGCAGTACTTC. The chain couples TRBV21-1 to TRBJ2-7; no check of the table's D call, TRBD1, against the DNA was made. TRBV21-1 is reported as a pseudogene. This CDR3 spans 14 amino acids.

This clone was seen only once. The chain combines TRBV29-1 with TRBJ1-1; D might be TRBD1 (5 bases). The CDR3 length is 14 residues. V shed 4 bases and J shed 4 bases, with 16 bases lying between them. CDR1 and CDR2 from the germline V gene are SQVTM and ANQGSEA. The CDR3 nucleotides are TGCAGCGTTGTCCGGGAAACTAGGGGCACTGAAGCTTTCTTT. This gives the protein CSVVRETRGTEAFF.

The rearrangement uses TRBV7-2 and TRBJ2-5; 8 bases agree with TRBD1. From germline, CDR1 is SGHTA and CDR2 FQGNSA. The trim removed 4 bases at V and 2 bases at J, leaving 6 bases unmatched. The CDR3 sequence is 15 residues long. The CDR3 loop is CASSYYGQGQETQYF. The CDR3 coding sequence is TGTGCCAGCAGCTACTACGGACAGGGTCAAGAGACCCAGTACTTC. The whole variable domain, remainder taken from reference TRBV7-2 and TRBJ2-5, is GAGVSQSPSNKVTEKGKDVELRCDPISGHTALYWYRQSLGQGLEFLIYFQGNSAPDKSGLPSDRFSAERTGGSVSTLTIQRTQQEDSAVYLCASSYYGQGQETQYFGPGTRLLVL.

This clone was counted once. This rearrangement joins TRBV10-3 to TRBJ2-1, with D maybe TRBD2 (6 bases). With 11 bases removed from V and 8 bases from J, the gap between germline ends came to 16 bases. From germline, CDR1 is ENHRY and CDR2 SYGVKD. This CDR3 contains 12 residues. CDR3 bases: TGTGCCGGTGGGAGGTGGAGCGATGAGCAGTTCTTC. Encoded protein: CAGGRWSDEQFF.

The gene calls are TRBV9 and TRBJ2-7; the match to TRBD1 covers 7 bases. The CDR3 is made up of 16 amino acids. Trimming took 3 bases from V and 0 from J; bases not matched to a gene: 9. Germline CDR1 and CDR2: SGDLS and YYNGEE. The CDR3 protein is CASSARDSSFSYEQYF. CDR3 nucleotide sequence: TGTGCCAGCAGCGCTCGGGACAGTAGCTTCTCCTACGAGCAGTACTTC.

J is TRBJ2-7 and V is TRBV7-8, with 11 bases that match TRBD1. CDR1 SGHVS and CDR2 FQNEAQ come from the germline V gene. This CDR3 spans 13 amino acids. With V trimmed by 4 bases and J by 12 bases, 8 bases remained unmatched. The CDR3 bases are TGTGCCAGCAGCTCCGGGACAGGGGGAAATCGGTACTTC. Its protein is CASSSGTGGNRYF.

The chain joins TRBV5-1 to TRBJ2-7, with D possibly matching TRBD1 (5 bases). CDR1 is SGHRS and CDR2 is YFSETQ in the germline V gene. V gave up 3 bases and J gave up 0 bases, with 10 bases separating them. The CDR3 totals 14 residues. This CDR3 is CASSSQESSYEQYF. CDR3 sequence (DNA): TGCGCCAGCAGCTCACAGGAGAGCTCCTACGAGCAGTACTTC.